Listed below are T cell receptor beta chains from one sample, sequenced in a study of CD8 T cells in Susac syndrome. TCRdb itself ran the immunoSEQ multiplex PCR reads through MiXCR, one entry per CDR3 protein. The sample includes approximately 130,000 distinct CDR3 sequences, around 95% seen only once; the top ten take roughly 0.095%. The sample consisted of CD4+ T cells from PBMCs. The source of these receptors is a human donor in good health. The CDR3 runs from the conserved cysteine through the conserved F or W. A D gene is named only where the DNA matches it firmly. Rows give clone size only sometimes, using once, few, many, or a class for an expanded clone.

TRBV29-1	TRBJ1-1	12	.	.	CSAEERDTEAFF	TGCAGCGCTGAAGAGCGGGACACTGAAGCTTTCTTT
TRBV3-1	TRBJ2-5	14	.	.	CASSQDTSQETQYF	TGTGCCAGCAGCCAAGATACTAGCCAAGAGACCCAGTACTTC
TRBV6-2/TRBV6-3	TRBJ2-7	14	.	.	CASSSTNLPREQYF	TGTGCCAGCAGTTCCACTAACTTGCCTCGGGAGCAGTACTTC
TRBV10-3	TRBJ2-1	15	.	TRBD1	CAISESDRAPNEQFF	TGTGCCATCAGTGAGTCGGACAGGGCCCCCAATGAGCAGTTCTTC
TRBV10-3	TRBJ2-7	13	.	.	CAISEYVEGEQYF	TGTGCCATCAGTGAGTATGTGGAGGGCGAGCAGTACTTC
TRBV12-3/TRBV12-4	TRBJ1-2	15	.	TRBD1	CASSLSGTGGNGYTF	TGTGCCAGCAGTTTAAGTGGGACAGGGGGGAACGGCTACACCTTC
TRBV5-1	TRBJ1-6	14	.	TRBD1	CASSVRGRDSPLHF	TGCGCCAGCAGCGTCAGGGGGCGGGATTCACCCCTCCACTTT
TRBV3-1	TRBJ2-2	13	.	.	CASSQFDTGELFF	TGTGCCAGCAGCCAATTCGACACCGGGGAGCTGTTTTTT
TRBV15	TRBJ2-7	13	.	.	CATSRDRPYEQYF	TGTGCCACCAGCAGAGACAGACCCTACGAGCAGTACTTC
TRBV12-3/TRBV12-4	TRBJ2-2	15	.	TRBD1	CASSSDRGFTGELFF	TGTGCCAGCAGTTCCGACAGGGGCTTCACCGGGGAGCTGTTTTTT
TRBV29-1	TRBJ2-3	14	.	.	CSVAGRTSTDTQYF	TGCAGCGTTGCAGGGCGGACTAGCACAGATACGCAGTATTTT
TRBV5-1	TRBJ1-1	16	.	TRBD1	CASSLAGGARNTEAFF	TGCGCCAGCAGCTTGGCAGGGGGCGCGCGAAACACTGAAGCTTTCTTT
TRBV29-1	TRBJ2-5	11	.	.	CSVEGEATQYF	TGCAGCGTTGAAGGAGAGGCAACCCAGTACTTC
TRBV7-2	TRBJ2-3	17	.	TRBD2	CASSPFPSGRGTDTQYF	TGTGCCAGCAGCCCCTTTCCCAGCGGGAGAGGGACAGATACGCAGTATTTT
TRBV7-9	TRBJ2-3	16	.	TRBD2	CASSSRLAGGSDTQYF	TGTGCCAGCAGCTCTAGACTAGCGGGAGGTTCAGATACGCAGTATTTT
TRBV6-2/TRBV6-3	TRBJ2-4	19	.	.	CASSYSILANLKAKNIQYF	TGTGCCAGCAGTTACTCGATACTAGCCAATTTGAAAGCCAAAAACATTCAGTACTTC
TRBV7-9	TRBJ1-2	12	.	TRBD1	CASSLVDRSHTF	TGTGCCAGCAGCTTAGTGGACAGGAGTCACACCTTC
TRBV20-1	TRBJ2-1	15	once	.	CSAPAGAQSYNEQFF	TGCAGTGCTCCGGCGGGCGCCCAATCCTACAATGAGCAGTTCTTC
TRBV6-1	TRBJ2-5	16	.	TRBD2	CASSFLFSGRGETQYF	TGTGCCAGCAGCTTTTTATTTAGCGGGAGAGGCGAGACCCAGTACTTC
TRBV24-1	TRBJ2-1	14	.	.	CATSEESSYNEQFF	TGTGCCACCAGTGAGGAGAGCTCCTACAATGAGCAGTTCTTC
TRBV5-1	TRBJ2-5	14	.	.	CASRPGLAGETQYF	TGCGCCAGCAGACCCGGGCTCGCCGGAGAGACCCAGTACTTC
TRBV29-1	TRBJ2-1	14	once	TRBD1	CSVGDRGRSNEQFF	TGCAGCGTCGGAGACAGGGGGCGTTCCAATGAGCAGTTCTTC
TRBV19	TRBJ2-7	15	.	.	CASSIGLRTDYEQYF	TGTGCCAGTAGTATTGGTCTTAGAACGGACTACGAGCAGTACTTC